This T cell receptor beta chain was sequenced during a study of cytomegalovirus exposure and HLA in healthy donors. Study-wide points: A list of about 160 TCR beta chains associated with cytomegalovirus was given. The authors judged a highly shared variant cluster likely a sequencing artifact. Earlier results showed most TCR beta V segments being productive about 87% or about 30% of the time.

V shed 3 bases and J 0 bases; nucleotides not matched to a gene: 2. CDR1 and CDR2 (germline): SGHTA, FQGNSA. There are 16 residues in the CDR3. There were likely unrecorded immune exposures, though donors were nominally healthy when sampled. PCR primers comprised 60 Vbeta and 13 Jbeta primers. The repertoire was sequenced with immunoSEQ multiplex PCR; TCRdb's copy has only in-frame clones and lacks some. The sample shows 160,000 or so clones, 84% of them seen only once. For this clone: Its antigen is currently unknown.

Sequenced sample: PBMCs. The chain recombines TRBV7-2 with TRBJ1-3; 10 positions agree with TRBD1. This clonotype was sampled from a young man in good health and CMV-seronegative. The CDR3 sequence is CASSFDRGLSGNTIYF. CDR3 bases: TGTGCCAGCAGCTTCGACAGGGGGCTCTCTGGAAACACCATATATTTT.